This entry lists 2 T cell receptor beta chains sequenced from one sample in a study of a mutant IDH1 vaccine in newly diagnosed glioma. Time point defined: baseline, week 1 (first vaccination visit). The treatment: pre-vaccination baseline after standard-of-care therapy. Assay: immunoSEQ multiplex PCR; the TCRdb copy retains only in-frame clones and omits some. The sample lists fewer than 50,000 clones; roughly 89% were seen once. Sample: PBMCs, taken from a glioma patient treated with radiotherapy, temozolomide or both. All receptors come from a man aged 18 to 35 with glioma.

The CDR3 DNA sequence: TGCGCCAGCAGCCAAGATTGGGCAGTCTATGGCTACACCTTC. As protein: CASSQDWAVYGYTF. The chain employs TRBV4-3 and TRBJ1-2; no definite D call. Trimming cost V 0 bases and J 4 bases, with 9 bases left between them. CDR1 is LGHNA, CDR2 YSLEER, per germline. CDR3 length equals 14 residues.

Turning to this clone: At one of its ends the junction is not consistent with the germline gene, which may arise from a read error. The chain is built from TRBV10-3 and TRBJ2-5, with D tentatively TRBD2 (6 bases). The CDR3 covers 13 residues. The germline V gene has CDR1 ENHRY and CDR2 SYGVKD. The CDR3 region has the DNA TGTGCCATCAGTGAGCAGGCTCTAGCGCCCTTTAACTTC. Its translation is CAISEQALAPFNF.